This TCR beta chain came from a study of blood T cell repertoires in COVID-19. Per the original methods: Estimated nucleated cell counts came from reference gene primer amplification. Libraries were prepared by immunoSEQ multiplex PCR; TCRdb keeps only in-frame clonotypes and omits some of them. That table gives V, J and clone size, and the DNA gave D and trimming. The table lists some 200,000 clones, 80% to 85% of them singletons. The CDR3 length is 15 residues. Unmatched junction bases numbered 8, after V lost 4 bases and J lost 6 bases. Looked up from germline, CDR1 is SGHRS and CDR2 is YFSETQ. A single count supports this clone.

V gene TRBV5-1 combines with J gene TRBJ2-1; 9 bases are a match to TRBD1. The TCR originated in a woman aged 55-69 years with acute or convalescent COVID-19. Specimen: peripheral blood. CDR3 amino acids: CASSLAGQGSNEQFF. DNA for the CDR3: TGCGCCAGCAGCCTCGCGGGACAGGGTTCCAATGAGCAGTTCTTC.